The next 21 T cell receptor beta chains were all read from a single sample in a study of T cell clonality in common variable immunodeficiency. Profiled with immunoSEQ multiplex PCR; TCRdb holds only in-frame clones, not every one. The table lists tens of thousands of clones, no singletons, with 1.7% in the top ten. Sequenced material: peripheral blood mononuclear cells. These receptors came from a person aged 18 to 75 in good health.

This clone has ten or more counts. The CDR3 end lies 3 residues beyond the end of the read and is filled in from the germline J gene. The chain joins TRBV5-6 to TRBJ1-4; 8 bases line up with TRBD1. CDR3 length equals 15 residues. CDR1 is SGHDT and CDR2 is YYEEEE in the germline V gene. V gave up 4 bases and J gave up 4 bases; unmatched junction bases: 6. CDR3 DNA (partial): TGTGCCAGCAGCCGGGACAGGTTGGGTAATGAAAAA. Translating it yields CASSRDRLGNEK. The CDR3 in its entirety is CASSRDRLGNEKLFF.

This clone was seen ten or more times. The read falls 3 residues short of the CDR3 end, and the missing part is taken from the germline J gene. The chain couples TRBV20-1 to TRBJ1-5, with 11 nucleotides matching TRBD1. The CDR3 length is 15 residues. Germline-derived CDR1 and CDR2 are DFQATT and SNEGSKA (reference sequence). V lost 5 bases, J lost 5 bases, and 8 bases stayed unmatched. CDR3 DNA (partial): TGCAGTGCTCAATCCCCGGGACAGGGGGATCAGCCC. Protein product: CSAQSPGQGDQP. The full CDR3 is CSAQSPGQGDQPQHF.

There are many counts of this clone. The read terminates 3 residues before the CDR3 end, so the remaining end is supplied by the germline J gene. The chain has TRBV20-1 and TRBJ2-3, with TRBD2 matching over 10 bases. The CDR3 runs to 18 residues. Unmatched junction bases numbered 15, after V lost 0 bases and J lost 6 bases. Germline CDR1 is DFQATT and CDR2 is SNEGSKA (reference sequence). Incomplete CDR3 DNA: TGCAGTGCTAGAGATCCCAAACCTCTAGCGGGAGTACCGGATACG. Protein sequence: CSARDPKPLAGVPDT. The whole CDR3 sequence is CSARDPKPLAGVPDTQYF.

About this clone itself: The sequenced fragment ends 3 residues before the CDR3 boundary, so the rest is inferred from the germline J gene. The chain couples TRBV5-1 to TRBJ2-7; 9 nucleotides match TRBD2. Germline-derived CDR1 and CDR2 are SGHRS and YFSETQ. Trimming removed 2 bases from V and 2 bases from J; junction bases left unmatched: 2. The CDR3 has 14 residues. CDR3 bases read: TGCGCCAGCAGCTTTAGCGGGGGCCCCTACGAG. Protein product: CASSFSGGPYE. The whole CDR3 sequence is CASSFSGGPYEQYF.

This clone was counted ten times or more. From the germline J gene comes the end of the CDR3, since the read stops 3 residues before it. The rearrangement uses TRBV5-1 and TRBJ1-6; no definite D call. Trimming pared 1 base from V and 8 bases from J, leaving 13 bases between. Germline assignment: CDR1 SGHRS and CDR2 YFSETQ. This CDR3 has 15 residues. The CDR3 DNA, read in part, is TGCGCCAGCAGCTTGTCGGCCCACAGAGATTCACCC. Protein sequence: CASSLSAHRDSP. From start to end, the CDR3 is CASSLSAHRDSPLHF. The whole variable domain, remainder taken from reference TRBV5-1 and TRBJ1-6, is KAGVTQTPRYLIKTRGQQVTLSCSPISGHRSVSWYQQTPGQGLQFLFEYFSETQRNKGNFPGRFSGRQFSNSRSEMNVSTLELGDSALYLCASSLSAHRDSPLHFGNGTRLTVT.

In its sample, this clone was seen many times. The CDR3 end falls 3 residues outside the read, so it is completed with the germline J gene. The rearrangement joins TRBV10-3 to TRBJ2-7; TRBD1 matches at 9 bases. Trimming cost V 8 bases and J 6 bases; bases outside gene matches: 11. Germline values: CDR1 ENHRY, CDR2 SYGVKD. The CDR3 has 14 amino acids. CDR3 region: CAIGSDRGSREQYF. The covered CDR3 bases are TGTGCCATCGGTTCAGACAGGGGGTCGCGCGAG.

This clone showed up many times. CDR3 sequence reads: CASSLDGGRGYGSPLHF. CDR3 bases read: TGTGCCAGCAGTTTAGATGGCGGCAGGGGATACGGGTCACCC. The genes are TRBV28 and TRBJ1-6; D may be TRBD1 (6 bases). The missing CDR3 end, 3 residues past where the read stops, is filled in from the germline J gene. The CDR3 sequence is 17 residues long. CDR1 and CDR2 (germline): MDHEN, SYDVKM. V was pared by 2 bases and J by 10 bases, with 21 bases between.

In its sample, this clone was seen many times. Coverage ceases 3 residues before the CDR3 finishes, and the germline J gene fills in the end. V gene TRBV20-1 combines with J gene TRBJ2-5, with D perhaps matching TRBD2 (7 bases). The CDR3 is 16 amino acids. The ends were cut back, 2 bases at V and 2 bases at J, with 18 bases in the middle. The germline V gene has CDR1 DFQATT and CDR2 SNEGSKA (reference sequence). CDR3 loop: CSARRGGGWKQETQYF. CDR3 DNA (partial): TGCAGTGCTAGAAGGGGGGGAGGGTGGAAGCAAGAGACC.

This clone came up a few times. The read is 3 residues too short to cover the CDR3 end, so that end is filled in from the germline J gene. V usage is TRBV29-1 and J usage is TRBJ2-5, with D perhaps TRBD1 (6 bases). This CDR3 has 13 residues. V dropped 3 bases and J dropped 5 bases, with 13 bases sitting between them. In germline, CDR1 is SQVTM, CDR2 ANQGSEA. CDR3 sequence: CSVDWGLGETQYF. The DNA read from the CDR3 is TGCAGCGTTGATTGGGGGCTCGGGGAGACC.

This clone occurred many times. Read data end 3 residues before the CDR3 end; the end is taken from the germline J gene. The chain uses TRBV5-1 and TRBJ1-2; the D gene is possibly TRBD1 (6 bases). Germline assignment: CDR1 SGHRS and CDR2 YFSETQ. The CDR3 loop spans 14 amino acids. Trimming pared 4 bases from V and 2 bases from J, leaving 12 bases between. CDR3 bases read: TGCGCCAGCAGCCCCGTTCAGGGGAACTATGGC. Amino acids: CASSPVQGNYG. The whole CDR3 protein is CASSPVQGNYGYTF.

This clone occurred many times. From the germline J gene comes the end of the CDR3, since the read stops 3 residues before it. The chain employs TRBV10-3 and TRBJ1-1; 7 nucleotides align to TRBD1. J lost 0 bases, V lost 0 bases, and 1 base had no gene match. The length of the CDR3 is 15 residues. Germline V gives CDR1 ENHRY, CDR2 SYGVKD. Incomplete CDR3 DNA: TGTGCCATCAGTGAGTCACAGGGGTTGAACACTGAA. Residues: CAISESQGLNTE. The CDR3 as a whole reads CAISESQGLNTEAFF.

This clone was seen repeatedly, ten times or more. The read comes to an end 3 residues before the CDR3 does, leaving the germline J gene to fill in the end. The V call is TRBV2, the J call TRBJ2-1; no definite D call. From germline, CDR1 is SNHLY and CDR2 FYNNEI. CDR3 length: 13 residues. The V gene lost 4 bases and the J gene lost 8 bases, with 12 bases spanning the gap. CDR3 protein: CASSGWAIDEQFF. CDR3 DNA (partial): TGTGCCAGCAGTGGGTGGGCTATCGATGAG. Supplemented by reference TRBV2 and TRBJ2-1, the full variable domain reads EPEVTQTPSHQVTQMGQEVILRCVPISNHLYFYWYRQILGQKVEFLVSFYNNEISEKSEIFDDQFSVERPDGSNFTLKIRSTKLEDSAMYFCASSGWAIDEQFFGPGTRLTVL.

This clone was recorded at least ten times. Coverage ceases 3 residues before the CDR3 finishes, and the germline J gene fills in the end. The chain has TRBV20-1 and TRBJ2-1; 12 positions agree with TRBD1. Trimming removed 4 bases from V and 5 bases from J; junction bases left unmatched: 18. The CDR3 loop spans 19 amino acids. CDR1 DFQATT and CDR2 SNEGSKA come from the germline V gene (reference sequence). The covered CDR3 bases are TGCAGTGCTACAATGGAGGGACAGGGGGCGATTTTTGCGGACAATGAG. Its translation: CSATMEGQGAIFADNE. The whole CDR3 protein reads CSATMEGQGAIFADNEQFF.

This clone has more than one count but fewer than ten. This CDR3 reads CASSQDRGSAYEQYF. The part of the CDR3 DNA that was read is TGTGCCAGCAGCCAAGATCGTGGCTCCGCCTACGAG. This chain connects TRBV4-2 to TRBJ2-7; no firm D call. The observed sequence ends 3 residues before the CDR3 terminus, with the missing tail filled in from the germline J gene. V lost 0 bases and J 2 bases, leaving 11 bases between the germline ends. The CDR3 length is 15 residues. Germline V gene data show CDR1 as LGHNA and CDR2 as YNFKEQ.

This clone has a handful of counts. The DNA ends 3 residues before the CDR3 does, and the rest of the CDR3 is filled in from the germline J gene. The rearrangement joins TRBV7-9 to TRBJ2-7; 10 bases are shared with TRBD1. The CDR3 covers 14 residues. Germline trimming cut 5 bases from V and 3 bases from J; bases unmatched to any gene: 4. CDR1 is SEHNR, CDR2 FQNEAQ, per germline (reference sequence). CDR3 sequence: CASSKTGGIYEQYF. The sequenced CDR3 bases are TGTGCCAGCAGCAAGACAGGGGGCATCTACGAG.

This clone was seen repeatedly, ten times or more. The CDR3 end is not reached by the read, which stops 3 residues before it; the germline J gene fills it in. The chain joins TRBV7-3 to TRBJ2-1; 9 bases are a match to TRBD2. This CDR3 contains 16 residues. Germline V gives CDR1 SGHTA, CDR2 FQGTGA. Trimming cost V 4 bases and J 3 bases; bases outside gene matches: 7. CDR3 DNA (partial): TGTGCCAGCAGCTCCGTAGCGGGAGCCGGCTACAATGAG. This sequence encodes CASSSVAGAGYNE. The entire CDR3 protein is CASSSVAGAGYNEQFF.

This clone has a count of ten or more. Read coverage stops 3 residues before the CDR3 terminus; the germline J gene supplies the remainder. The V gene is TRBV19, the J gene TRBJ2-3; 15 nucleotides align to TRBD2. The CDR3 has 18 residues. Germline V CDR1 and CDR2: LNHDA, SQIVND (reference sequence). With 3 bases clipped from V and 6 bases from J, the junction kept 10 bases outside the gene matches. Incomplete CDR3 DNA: TGTGCCAGTAGTATCCTTGGACTAGCGGGAGGGCCCTCGGATACG. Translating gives CASSILGLAGGPSDT. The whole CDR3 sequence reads CASSILGLAGGPSDTQYF.

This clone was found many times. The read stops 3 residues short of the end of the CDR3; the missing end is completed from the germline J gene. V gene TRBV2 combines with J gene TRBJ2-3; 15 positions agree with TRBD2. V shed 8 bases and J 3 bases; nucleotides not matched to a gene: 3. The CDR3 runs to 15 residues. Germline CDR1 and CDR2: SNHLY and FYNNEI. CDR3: CASSGTSGRTDTQYF. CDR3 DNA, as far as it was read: TGTGCCAGCTCGGGGACTAGCGGGAGGACAGATACG. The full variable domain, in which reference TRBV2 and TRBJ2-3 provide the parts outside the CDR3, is EPEVTQTPSHQVTQMGQEVILRCVPISNHLYFYWYRQILGQKVEFLVSFYNNEISEKSEIFDDQFSVERPDGSNFTLKIRSTKLEDSAMYFCASSGTSGRTDTQYFGPGTRLTVL.

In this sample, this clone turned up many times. CDR3 protein: CASSSYRESGNTIYF. The covered CDR3 bases are TGTGCCAGTAGTTCATACAGGGAGTCTGGAAACACC. This chain uses TRBV19 with TRBJ1-3; a possible D gene is TRBD1 (6 bases). Coverage ceases 3 residues before the CDR3 finishes, and the germline J gene fills in the end. Trimming shortened V by 5 bases and J by 1 base, and 12 bases separated the two germline ends. Germline-derived CDR1 and CDR2 are LNHDA and SQIVND (reference sequence). The CDR3 length is 15 residues.

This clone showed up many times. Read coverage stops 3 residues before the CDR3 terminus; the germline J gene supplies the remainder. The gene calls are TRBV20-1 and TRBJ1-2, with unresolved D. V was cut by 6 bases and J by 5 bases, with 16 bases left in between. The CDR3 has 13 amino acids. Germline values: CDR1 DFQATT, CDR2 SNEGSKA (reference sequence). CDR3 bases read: TGCAGTGCGACAAGTCAAGAAGCATATGGC. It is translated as CSATSQEAYG. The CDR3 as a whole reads CSATSQEAYGYTF.

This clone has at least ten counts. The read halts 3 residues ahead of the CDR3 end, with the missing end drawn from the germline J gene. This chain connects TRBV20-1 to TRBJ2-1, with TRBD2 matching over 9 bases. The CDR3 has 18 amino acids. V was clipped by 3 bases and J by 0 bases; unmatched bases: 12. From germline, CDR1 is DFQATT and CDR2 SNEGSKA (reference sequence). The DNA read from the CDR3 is TGCAGTGCTAGCCCAGGGCGGGGGGGACTTAGCTCCTACAATGAG. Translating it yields CSASPGRGGLSSYNE. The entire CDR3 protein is CSASPGRGGLSSYNEQFF.